The clone carrying this TCR beta chain was seen a few times. This entry belongs to a study of blood T cell repertoires in COVID-19. Cohort assignment relied on participant-reported clinical history. Recovery meant two consecutive negative NP/OP PCR tests, professional clearance, or resolved symptoms. Germline CDR1 is SGHRS and CDR2 is YFSETQ. Trimming took off 4 bases at V and 2 bases at J, with 7 bases between the two ends. The CDR3 spans 12 residues. Original processing notes: Using reference gene primer amplification, nucleated cell counts were estimated. The data were produced by immunoSEQ multiplex PCR, yet TCRdb's version contains in-frame clones alone and is incomplete. The DNA gave D and trimming, while V, J and clone size come from that table. The sample lists roughly 280,000 clones; 88% were seen once.

This sequence was found in a woman between 45 and 60 years old who had recovered from COVID-19. The material sequenced was PBMCs or T cells enriched from blood (not recorded which). V gene TRBV5-1 combines with J gene TRBJ2-7; tentatively, D is TRBD1 (6 bases). The CDR3 nucleotides read TGCGCCAGCAGCCGGGACACCTACGAGCAGTACTTC. The encoded protein is CASSRDTYEQYF.